This T cell receptor beta chain came from a study of T cells in localized non-small cell lung cancer. Study findings and constraints: Adjacent lung had a median approximately 50 of the 100 largest tumor clones. Those with higher blood T cell density had longer overall survival. Clonality peaked in uninvolved adjacent lung rather than tumor. Sequence data derive from only one tumor region, so heterogeneity remains possible.

The table came from immunoSEQ multiplex PCR; TCRdb's copy has only in-frame clones and leaves some out. The table records around 30,000 clones, 85% to 95% of them present only once. The germline gives CDR1 SGHAT, CDR2 FQNNGV. V shed 5 bases and J 0 bases; nucleotides not matched to a gene: 5. The CDR3 is 15 amino acids. A note on this clone: Its antigen is undetermined.

The receptor was derived from a woman aged 40-69 years with stage I lung adenocarcinoma. The sequences come from peripheral blood, collected before any cancer treatment. The genes are TRBV11-2 and TRBJ1-1; 8 bases are a match to TRBD1. As DNA, the CDR3 is TGTGCCAGCAGCGACAGGGGAATGGTGAACACTGAAGCTTTCTTT. It codes for CASSDRGMVNTEAFF.